This is a list of T cell receptor beta chains from one sample in a study of blood T cell repertoires in COVID-19. Sequenced by immunoSEQ multiplex PCR; TCRdb stores in-frame clones only, minus some. The sample lists approximately 26,000 clones; 75% to 85% were seen once. Sequenced: peripheral blood. The source is a man aged 80 or over with active or convalescent COVID-19. Both conserved end residues are part of each CDR3. D genes are given only for firm matches. For some rows the clone size is stated as once, few or many, or as a class when expanded; others skip it.

d_call,cdr3_length,clone_size,j_call,v_call,cdr3_aa,cdr3_nt
NA,13,once,TRBJ1-1,TRBV10-2,CASRFPGNTEAFF,TGCGCCAGCAGGTTCCCAGGGAACACTGAAGCTTTCTTT
TRBD1,18,few,TRBJ1-5,TRBV4-1,CASSQGWTGRFSNQPQHF,TGCGCCAGCAGCCAAGGATGGACAGGGCGATTTAGCAATCAGCCCCAGCATTTT
NA,15,NA,TRBJ2-2,TRBV4-3,CASSPRRANTGELFF,TGCGCCAGCAGCCCCAGGCGGGCCAACACCGGGGAGCTGTTTTTT
NA,16,once,TRBJ2-2,TRBV2,CASSERAVRGIGELFF,TGTGCCAGCAGTGAGCGAGCGGTCAGGGGTATCGGGGAGCTGTTTTTT
NA,13,NA,TRBJ2-7,TRBV7-9,CASSLAQGYEQYF,TGTGCCAGCAGCTTAGCGCAGGGCTACGAGCAGTACTTC
NA,13,NA,TRBJ1-2,TRBV7-8,CASSPGRESVYTF,TGTGCCAGCAGCCCGGGCAGGGAATCAGTCTACACCTTC
TRBD1,15,NA,TRBJ1-2,TRBV24-1,CATSDPRTGGGGYTF,TGTGCCACCAGTGATCCTAGGACAGGGGGCGGTGGCTACACCTTC
NA,12,NA,TRBJ2-2,TRBV2,CASSKGIGELFF,TGTGCCAGCAGTAAGGGGATCGGGGAGCTGTTTTTT
TRBD2,16,NA,TRBJ2-1,TRBV5-6,CASSLELALAAPEQFF,TGTGCCAGCAGCTTGGAATTGGCGCTAGCGGCCCCGGAGCAGTTCTTC
NA,16,once,TRBJ2-1,TRBV4-2,CASSQGGTGSYNEQFF,TGTGCCAGCAGCCAAGGTGGTACTGGCTCCTACAATGAGCAGTTCTTC
NA,12,NA,TRBJ1-1,TRBV19,CASSMGRTEAFF,TGTGCCAGTAGTATGGGGAGGACTGAAGCTTTCTTT
NA,15,NA,TRBJ2-6,TRBV19,CASSIGSLGANVLTF,TGTGCCAGTAGTATTGGGAGTCTTGGGGCCAACGTCCTGACTTTC
NA,12,NA,TRBJ2-7,TRBV12-3/TRBV12-4,CASSGRGYEQYF,TGTGCCAGCAGTGGTAGAGGGTACGAGCAGTACTTC
NA,15,NA,TRBJ1-2,TRBV6-6,CASSYPGEGGYGYTF,TGTGCCAGCAGTTACCCCGGGGAGGGCGGCTATGGCTACACCTTC
NA,13,NA,TRBJ1-1,TRBV7-8,CASSLIAAAEAFF,TGTGCCAGCAGCTTAATCGCGGCGGCTGAAGCTTTCTTT
NA,13,NA,TRBJ2-7,TRBV12-3/TRBV12-4,CASSLGLHYEQYF,TGTGCCAGCAGTTTGGGACTTCACTACGAGCAGTACTTC
TRBD1,14,few,TRBJ2-7,TRBV7-9,CASSSRDRTYEQYF,TGTGCCAGCAGCTCCAGGGACAGAACCTACGAGCAGTACTTC
TRBD1,12,NA,TRBJ2-7,TRBV10-2,CASSRDRYEQYF,TGCGCCAGCAGTCGGGACAGATACGAGCAGTACTTC
NA,11,NA,TRBJ2-7,TRBV29-1,CSVVGVYEQYF,TGCAGCGTTGTAGGGGTCTACGAGCAGTACTTC
NA,19,NA,TRBJ2-1,TRBV21-1,CASSKTGNPDRESYNEQFF,TGTGCCAGCAGCAAAACAGGAAATCCGGACAGAGAATCCTACAATGAGCAGTTCTTC
TRBD2,13,NA,TRBJ2-7,TRBV4-3,CASSPGTNYEQYF,TGCGCCAGCAGCCCCGGGACTAACTACGAGCAGTACTTC
TRBD1,15,NA,TRBJ1-2,TRBV7-9,CASRFPGQGKDGYTF,TGTGCCAGCAGATTCCCGGGACAGGGAAAGGATGGCTACACCTTC
NA,16,NA,TRBJ2-2,TRBV4-3,CASSQDSGAYTGELFF,TGCGCCAGCAGCCAAGATTCGGGAGCCTACACCGGGGAGCTGTTTTTT
TRBD1,15,NA,TRBJ1-5,TRBV6-2/TRBV6-3,CASSYLQGIGQPQHF,TGTGCCAGCAGTTACTTACAGGGGATCGGTCAGCCCCAGCATTTT
NA,14,NA,TRBJ1-1,TRBV3-1/TRBV3-2,CASSQFFAKSVAFF,TGTGCCAGCAGCCAATTTTTCGCTAAAAGCGTGGCTTTCTTT
NA,13,NA,TRBJ1-6,TRBV11-2,CASSSGVNSPLHF,TGTGCCAGCAGTTCAGGGGTTAACTCACCCCTCCACTTT
NA,15,NA,TRBJ1-4,TRBV5-4,CASSQRGTTNEKLFF,TGTGCCAGCAGCCAAAGGGGGACAACTAATGAAAAACTGTTTTTT
NA,16,NA,TRBJ1-1,TRBV5-1,CASSQGISSRGTEAFF,TGCGCCAGCAGCCAGGGCATTTCATCGCGGGGAACTGAAGCTTTCTTT
NA,14,NA,TRBJ1-6,TRBV7-2,CASSLRQDHSPLHF,TGTGCCAGCAGCTTGAGACAGGATCATTCACCCCTCCACTTT
NA,16,NA,TRBJ2-6,TRBV7-2,CASGGADNSGANVLTF,TGTGCCAGCGGAGGGGCCGATAACTCTGGGGCCAACGTCCTGACTTTC
NA,15,NA,TRBJ2-1,TRBV21-1,CASREGNSSYNEQFF,TGTGCCAGCAGGGAGGGTAACAGCTCCTACAATGAGCAGTTCTTC
TRBD2,19,NA,TRBJ2-3,TRBV24-1,CATSDWGLAGAPNTDTQYF,TGTGCCACCAGTGATTGGGGACTAGCGGGGGCGCCTAACACAGATACGCAGTATTTT
NA,15,NA,TRBJ2-3,TRBV9,CASSVRGLGTDTQYF,TGTGCCAGCAGCGTTCGCGGCCTGGGCACAGATACGCAGTATTTT
TRBD1,14,few,TRBJ1-2,TRBV9,CASSARDRGGGYTF,TGTGCCAGCAGCGCCCGGGACAGGGGAGGAGGCTACACCTTC
NA,17,NA,TRBJ2-5,TRBV27,CASSLNPTGGAQETQYF,TGTGCCAGCAGTTTAAACCCCACTGGAGGGGCCCAAGAGACCCAGTACTTC
NA,14,NA,TRBJ1-3,TRBV9,CASTAEVPGNTIYF,TGTGCCAGCACCGCGGAGGTCCCTGGAAACACCATATATTTT
NA,14,NA,TRBJ2-5,TRBV3-1/TRBV3-2,CASSLPDTQETQYF,TGTGCCAGCAGCCTACCGGACACCCAAGAGACCCAGTACTTC
TRBD1,12,NA,TRBJ2-3,TRBV29-1,CSIRQGADTQYF,TGCAGCATAAGACAGGGCGCCGATACGCAGTATTTT
TRBD1,16,NA,TRBJ1-4,TRBV5-5,CASSSGPGQGREKLFF,TGTGCCAGCAGCTCGGGACCGGGACAGGGGAGGGAAAAACTGTTTTTT
TRBD1,15,NA,TRBJ1-1,TRBV10-3,CAISAGGTGNTEAFF,TGTGCCATCAGTGCAGGGGGCACGGGGAACACTGAAGCTTTCTTT
TRBD2,15,NA,TRBJ2-1,TRBV4-1,CASSQASGGYNEQFF,TGCGCCAGCAGCCAAGCTAGCGGGGGATACAATGAGCAGTTCTTC